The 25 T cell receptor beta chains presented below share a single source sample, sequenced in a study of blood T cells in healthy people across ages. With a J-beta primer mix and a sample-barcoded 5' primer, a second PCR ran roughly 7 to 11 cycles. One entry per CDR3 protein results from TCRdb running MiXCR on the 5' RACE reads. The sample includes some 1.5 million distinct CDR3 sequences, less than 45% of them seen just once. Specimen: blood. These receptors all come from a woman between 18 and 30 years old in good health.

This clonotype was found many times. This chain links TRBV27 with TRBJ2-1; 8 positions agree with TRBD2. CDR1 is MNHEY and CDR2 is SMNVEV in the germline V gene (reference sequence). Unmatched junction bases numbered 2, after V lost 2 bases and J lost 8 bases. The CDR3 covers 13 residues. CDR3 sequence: CASSLGGLDEQFF. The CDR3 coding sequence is TGTGCCAGCAGTTTAGGGGGACTAGATGAGCAGTTCTTC.

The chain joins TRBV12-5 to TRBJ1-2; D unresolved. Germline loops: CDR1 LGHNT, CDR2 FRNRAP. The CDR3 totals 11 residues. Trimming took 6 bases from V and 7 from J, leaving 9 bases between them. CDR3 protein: CASGAAVGYTF. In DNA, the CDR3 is TGTGCTAGTGGCGCGGCAGTTGGCTACACCTTC.

The CDR3 coding sequence is TGTGCCAGCAGTTTATCGGGACAGCCGTACAATGAGCAGTACTTC. Translated, it gives CASSLSGQPYNEQYF. This chain joins TRBV27 and TRBJ2-5, with 7 bases fitting TRBD1. The germline gives CDR1 MNHEY, CDR2 SMNVEV (reference sequence). The CDR3 covers 15 residues. Trimming removed 0 bases from V and 11 bases from J; junction bases left unmatched: 12.

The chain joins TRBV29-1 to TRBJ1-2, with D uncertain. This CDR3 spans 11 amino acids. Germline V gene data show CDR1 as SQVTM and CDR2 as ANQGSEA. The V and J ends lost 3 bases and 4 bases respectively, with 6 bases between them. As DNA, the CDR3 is TGCAGCGTTGAGAGCACCTATGGCTACACCTTC. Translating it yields CSVESTYGYTF.

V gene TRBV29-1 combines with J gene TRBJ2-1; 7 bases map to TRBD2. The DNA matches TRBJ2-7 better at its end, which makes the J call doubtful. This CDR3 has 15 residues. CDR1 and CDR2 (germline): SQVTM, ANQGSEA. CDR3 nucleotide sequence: TGCAGCGTCGTAAGAGCGGGAAGCTCCTACAATGAGCAGTACTTC. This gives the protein CSVVRAGSSYNEQYF.

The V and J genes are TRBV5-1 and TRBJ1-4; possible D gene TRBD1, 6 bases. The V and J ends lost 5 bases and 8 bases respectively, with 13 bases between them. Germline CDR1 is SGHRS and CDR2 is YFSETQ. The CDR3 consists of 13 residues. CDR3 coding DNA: TGCGCCAGCAGAAATACCGACAGGGAAAAACTGTTTTTT. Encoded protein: CASRNTDREKLFF.

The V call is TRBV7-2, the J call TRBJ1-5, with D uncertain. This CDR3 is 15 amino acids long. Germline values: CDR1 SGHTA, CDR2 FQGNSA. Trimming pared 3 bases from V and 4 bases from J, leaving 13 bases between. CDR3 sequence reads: CASSLDGLPNQPQHF. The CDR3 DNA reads TGTGCCAGCAGCTTGGACGGCTTACCAAATCAGCCCCAGCATTTT.

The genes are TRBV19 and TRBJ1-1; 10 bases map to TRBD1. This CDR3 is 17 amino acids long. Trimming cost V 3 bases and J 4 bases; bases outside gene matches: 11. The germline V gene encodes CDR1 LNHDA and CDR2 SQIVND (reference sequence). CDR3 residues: CASSIFAGTGVVTEAFF. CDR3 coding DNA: TGTGCCAGTAGTATCTTCGCCGGGACAGGGGTTGTCACTGAAGCTTTCTTT.

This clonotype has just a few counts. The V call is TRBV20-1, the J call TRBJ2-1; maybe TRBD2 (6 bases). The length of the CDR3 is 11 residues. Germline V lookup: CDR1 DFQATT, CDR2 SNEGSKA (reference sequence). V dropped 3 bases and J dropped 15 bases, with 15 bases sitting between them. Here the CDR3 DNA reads TGCAGTGCTAGTAACGCGGGGAGCTGGTTCTTC. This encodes CSASNAGSWFF.

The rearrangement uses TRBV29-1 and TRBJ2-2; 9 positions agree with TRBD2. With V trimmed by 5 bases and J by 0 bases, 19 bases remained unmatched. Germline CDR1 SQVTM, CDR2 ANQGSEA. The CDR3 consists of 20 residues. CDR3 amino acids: CSVRGREVTSGLSNTGELFF. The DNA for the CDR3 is TGCAGCGTTCGAGGGAGGGAAGTCACTAGCGGGCTCTCGAACACCGGGGAGCTGTTTTTT.

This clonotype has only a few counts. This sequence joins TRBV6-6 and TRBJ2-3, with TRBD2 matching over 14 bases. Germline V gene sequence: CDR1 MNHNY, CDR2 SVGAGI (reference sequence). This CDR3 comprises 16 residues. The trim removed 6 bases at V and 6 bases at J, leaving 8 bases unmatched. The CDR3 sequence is CASRRTSGRQGDTQYF. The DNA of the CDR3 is TGTGCCAGCAGAAGGACTAGCGGGAGGCAAGGCGATACGCAGTATTTT.

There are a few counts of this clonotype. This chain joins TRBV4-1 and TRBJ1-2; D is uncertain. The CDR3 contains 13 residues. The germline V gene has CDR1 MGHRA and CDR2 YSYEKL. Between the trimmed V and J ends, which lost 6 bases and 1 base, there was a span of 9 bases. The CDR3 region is CASRGPGNYGYTF. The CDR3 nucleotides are TGCGCCAGCAGAGGTCCAGGTAACTATGGCTACACCTTC.

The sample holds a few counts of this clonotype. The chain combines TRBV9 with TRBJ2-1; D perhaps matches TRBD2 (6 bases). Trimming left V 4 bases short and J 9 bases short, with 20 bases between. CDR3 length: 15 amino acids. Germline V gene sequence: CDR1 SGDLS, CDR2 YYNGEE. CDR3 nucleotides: TGTGCCAGCAGCAGCGGTATGATGGCGGGGCTTGAGCAGTTCTTC. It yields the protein CASSSGMMAGLEQFF.

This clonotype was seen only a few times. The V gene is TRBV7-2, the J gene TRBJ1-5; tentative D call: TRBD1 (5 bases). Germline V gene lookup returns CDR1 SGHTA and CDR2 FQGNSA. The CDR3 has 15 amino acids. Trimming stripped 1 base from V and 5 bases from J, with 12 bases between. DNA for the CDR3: TGTGCCAGCAGCTTAGGGGCAGGGTCATATCAGCCCCAGCATTTT. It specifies CASSLGAGSYQPQHF.

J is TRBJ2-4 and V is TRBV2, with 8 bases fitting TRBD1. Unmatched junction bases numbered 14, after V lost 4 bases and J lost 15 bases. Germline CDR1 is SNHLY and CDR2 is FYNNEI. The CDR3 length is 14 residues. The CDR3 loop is CASSGQGIYGELYF. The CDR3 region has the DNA TGTGCCAGCAGTGGACAGGGGATTTACGGCGAGCTGTACTTC.

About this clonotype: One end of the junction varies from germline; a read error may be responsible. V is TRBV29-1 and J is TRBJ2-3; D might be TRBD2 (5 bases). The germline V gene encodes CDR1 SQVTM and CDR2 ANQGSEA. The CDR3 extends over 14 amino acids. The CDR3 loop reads CSVGAGSSTDTQYF. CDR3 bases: TGTAGCGTTGGCGCCGGCTCTAGCACAGATACGCAGTATTTT.

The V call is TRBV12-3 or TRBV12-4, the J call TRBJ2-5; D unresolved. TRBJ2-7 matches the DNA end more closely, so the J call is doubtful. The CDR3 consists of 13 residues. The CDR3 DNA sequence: TGTGCCAGCTCCACACCCTCGGACTACGAGCAGTACTTC. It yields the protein CASSTPSDYEQYF.

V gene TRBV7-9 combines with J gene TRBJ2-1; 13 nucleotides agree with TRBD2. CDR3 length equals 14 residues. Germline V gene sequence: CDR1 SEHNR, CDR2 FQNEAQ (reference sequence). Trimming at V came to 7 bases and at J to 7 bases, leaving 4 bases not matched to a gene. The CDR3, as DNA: TGTGCCAGCATTTCGGGACTAGCGGGGAATGAGCAGTTCTTC. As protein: CASISGLAGNEQFF.

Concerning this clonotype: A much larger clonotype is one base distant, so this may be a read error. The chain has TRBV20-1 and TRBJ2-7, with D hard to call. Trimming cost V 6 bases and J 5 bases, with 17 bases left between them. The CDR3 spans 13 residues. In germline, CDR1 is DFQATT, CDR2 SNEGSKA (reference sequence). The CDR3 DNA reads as TGCAGTGCCCGAGAGCGCCTGTCCCACGAGCAGTACTTC. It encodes CSARERLSHEQYF.

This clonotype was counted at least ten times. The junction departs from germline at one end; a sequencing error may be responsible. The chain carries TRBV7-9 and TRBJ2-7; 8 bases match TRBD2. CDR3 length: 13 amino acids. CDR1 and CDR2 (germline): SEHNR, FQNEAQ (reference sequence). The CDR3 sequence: CASSLAGYYEQYF. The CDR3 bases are TGTGCCAGCAGTTTAGCGGGATACTACGAGCAGTACTTC. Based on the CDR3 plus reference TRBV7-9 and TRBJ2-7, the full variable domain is DTGVSQNPRHKITKRGQNVTFRCDPISEHNRLYWYRQTLGQGPEFLTYFQNEAQLEKSRLLSDRFSAERPKGSFSTLEIQRTEQGDSAMYLCASSLAGYYEQYFGPGTRLTVT.

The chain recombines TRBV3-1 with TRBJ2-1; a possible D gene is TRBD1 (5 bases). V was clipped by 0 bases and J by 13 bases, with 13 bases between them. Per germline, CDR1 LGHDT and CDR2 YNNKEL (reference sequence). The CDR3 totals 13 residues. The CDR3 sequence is CASSQDPGFFQFF. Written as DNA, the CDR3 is TGTGCCAGCAGCCAAGATCCAGGGTTTTTCCAGTTCTTC.

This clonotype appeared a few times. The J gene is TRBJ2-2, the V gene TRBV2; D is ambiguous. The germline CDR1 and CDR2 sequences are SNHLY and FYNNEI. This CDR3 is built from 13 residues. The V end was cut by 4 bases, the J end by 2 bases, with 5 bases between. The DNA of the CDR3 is TGTGCCAGCAGTGCATATAACACCGGGGAGCTGTTTTTT. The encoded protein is CASSAYNTGELFF.

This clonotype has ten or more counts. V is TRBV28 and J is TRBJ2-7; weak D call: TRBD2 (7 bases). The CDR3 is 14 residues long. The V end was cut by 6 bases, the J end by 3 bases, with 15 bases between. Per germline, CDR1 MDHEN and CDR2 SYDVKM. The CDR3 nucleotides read TGTGCCAGCAGCCAAGCGGGACACCTCTACGAGCAGTACTTC. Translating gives CASSQAGHLYEQYF.

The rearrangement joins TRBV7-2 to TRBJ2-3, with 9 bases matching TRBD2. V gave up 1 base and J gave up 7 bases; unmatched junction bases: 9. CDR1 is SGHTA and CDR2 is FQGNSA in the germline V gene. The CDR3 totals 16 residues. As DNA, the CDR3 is TGTGCCAGCAGCTTAGGCGCTAGCGGGGAGGGGCATACGCAGTATTTT. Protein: CASSLGASGEGHTQYF.

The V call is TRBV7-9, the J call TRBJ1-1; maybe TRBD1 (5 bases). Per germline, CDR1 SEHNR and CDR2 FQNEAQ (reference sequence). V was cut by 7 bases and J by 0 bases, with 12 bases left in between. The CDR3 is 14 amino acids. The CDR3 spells CASTLDSMNTEAFF. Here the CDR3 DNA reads TGTGCCAGCACCCTAGACAGCATGAACACTGAAGCTTTCTTT.